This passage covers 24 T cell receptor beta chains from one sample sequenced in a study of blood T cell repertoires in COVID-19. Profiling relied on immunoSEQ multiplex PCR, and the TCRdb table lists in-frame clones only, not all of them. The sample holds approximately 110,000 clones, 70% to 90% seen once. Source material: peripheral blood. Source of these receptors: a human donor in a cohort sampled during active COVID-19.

CDR3 sequence: CASSAQGAYNEQFF. CDR3 DNA: TGTGCCAGCAGCGCACAGGGGGCGTACAATGAGCAGTTCTTC. This chain connects TRBV9 to TRBJ2-1; 9 nucleotides align to TRBD1. The CDR3 consists of 14 residues. From germline, CDR1 is SGDLS and CDR2 YYNGEE. Germline trimming cut 3 bases from V and 4 bases from J; bases unmatched to any gene: 2. Combining the CDR3 with reference TRBV9 and TRBJ2-1 gives the whole variable domain DSGVTQTPKHLITATGQRVTLRCSPRSGDLSVYWYQQSLDQGLQFLIQYYNGEERAKGNILERFSAQQFPDLHSELNLSSLELGDSALYFCASSAQGAYNEQFFGPGTRLTVL.

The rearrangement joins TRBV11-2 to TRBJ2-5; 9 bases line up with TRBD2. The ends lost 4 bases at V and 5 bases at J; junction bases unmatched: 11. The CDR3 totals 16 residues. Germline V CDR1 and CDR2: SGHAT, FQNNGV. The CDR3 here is CASSSPPGLASETQYF. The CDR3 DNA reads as TGTGCCAGCAGCTCCCCGCCGGGACTAGCTTCGGAGACCCAGTACTTC.

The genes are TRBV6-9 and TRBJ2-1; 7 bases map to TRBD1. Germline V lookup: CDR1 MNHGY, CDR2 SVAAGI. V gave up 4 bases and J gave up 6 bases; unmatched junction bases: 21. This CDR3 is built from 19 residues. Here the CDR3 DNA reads TGTGCCAGCAGTTCGCTTTCGTCCGGGACAGAGGGCGCCCGCAATGAGCAGTTCTTC. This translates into CASSSLSSGTEGARNEQFF.

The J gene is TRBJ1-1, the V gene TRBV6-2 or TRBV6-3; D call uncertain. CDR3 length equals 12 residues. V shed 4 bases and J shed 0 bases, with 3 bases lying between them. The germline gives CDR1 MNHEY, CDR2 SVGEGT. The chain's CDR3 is CASSSMNTEAFF. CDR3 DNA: TGTGCCAGCAGTTCAATGAACACTGAAGCTTTCTTT.

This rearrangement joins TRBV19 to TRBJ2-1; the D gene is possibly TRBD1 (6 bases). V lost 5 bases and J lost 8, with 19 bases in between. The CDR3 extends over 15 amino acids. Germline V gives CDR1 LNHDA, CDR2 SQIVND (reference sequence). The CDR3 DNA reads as TGTGCCAGTAGTCTAAGGGGGTCAGGGTCCGATGAGCAGTTCTTC. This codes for CASSLRGSGSDEQFF. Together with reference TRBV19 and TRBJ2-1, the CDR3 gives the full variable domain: DGGITQSPKYLFRKEGQNVTLSCEQNLNHDAMYWYRQDPGQGLRLIYYSQIVNDFQKGDIAEGYSVSREKKESFPLTVTSAQKNPTAFYLCASSLRGSGSDEQFFGPGTRLTVL.

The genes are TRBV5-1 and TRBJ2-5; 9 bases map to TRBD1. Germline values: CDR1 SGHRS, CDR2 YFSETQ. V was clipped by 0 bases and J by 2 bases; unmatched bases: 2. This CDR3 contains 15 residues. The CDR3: CASSLEGQGQETQYF. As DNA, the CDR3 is TGCGCCAGCAGCTTGGAGGGACAGGGACAAGAGACCCAGTACTTC.

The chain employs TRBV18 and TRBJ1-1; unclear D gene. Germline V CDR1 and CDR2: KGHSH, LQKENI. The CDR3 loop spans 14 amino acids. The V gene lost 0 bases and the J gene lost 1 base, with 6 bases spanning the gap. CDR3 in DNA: TGTGCCAGCTCACCACCGGCAGGGAACACTGAAGCTTTCTTT. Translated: CASSPPAGNTEAFF.

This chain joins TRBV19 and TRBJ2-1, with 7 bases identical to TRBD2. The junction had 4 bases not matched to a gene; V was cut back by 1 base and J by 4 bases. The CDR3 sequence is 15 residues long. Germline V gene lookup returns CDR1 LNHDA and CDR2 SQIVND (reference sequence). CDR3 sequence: CASSIVAGTYNEQFF. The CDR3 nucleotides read TGTGCCAGTAGTATAGTAGCGGGTACTTACAATGAGCAGTTCTTC.

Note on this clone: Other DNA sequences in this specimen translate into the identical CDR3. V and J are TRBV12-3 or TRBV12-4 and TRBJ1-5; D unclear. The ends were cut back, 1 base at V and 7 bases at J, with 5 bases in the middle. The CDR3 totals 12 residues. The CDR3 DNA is TGTGCCAGCAGTTTAGGAGGCCAGCCCCAGCATTTT. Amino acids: CASSLGGQPQHF.

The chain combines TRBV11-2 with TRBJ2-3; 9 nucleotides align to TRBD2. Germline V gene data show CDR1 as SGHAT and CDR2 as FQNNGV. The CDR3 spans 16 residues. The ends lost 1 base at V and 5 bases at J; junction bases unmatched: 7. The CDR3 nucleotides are TGTGCCAGCAGCTTAGGCGGCGGGGGGGCCGGAGATACGCAGTATTTT. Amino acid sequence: CASSLGGGGAGDTQYF.

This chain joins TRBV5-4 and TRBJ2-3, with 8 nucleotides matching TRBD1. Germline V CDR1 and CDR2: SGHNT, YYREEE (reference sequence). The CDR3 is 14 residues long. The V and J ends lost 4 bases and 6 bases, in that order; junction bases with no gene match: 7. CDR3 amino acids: CASSPGQVSDTQYF. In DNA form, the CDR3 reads TGTGCCAGCAGCCCGGGACAGGTATCGGATACGCAGTATTTT. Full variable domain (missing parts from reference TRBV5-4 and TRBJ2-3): ETGVTQSPTHLIKTRGQQVTLRCSSQSGHNTVSWYQQALGQGPQFIFQYYREEENGRGNFPPRFSGLQFPNYSSELNVNALELDDSALYLCASSPGQVSDTQYFGPGTRLTVL.

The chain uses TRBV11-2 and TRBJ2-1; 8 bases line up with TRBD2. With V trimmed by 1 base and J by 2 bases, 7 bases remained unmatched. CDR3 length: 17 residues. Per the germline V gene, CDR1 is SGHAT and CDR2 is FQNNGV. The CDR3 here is CASSLGRGGSPYNEQFF. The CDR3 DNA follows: TGTGCCAGCAGCTTAGGTCGCGGGGGGTCCCCCTACAATGAGCAGTTCTTC.

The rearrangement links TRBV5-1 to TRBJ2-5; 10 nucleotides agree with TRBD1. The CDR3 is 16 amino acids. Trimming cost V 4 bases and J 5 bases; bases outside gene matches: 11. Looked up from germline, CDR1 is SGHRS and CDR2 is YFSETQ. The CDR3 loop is CASSLPTGGWEETQYF. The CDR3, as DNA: TGCGCCAGCAGCCTTCCGACAGGGGGCTGGGAGGAGACCCAGTACTTC.

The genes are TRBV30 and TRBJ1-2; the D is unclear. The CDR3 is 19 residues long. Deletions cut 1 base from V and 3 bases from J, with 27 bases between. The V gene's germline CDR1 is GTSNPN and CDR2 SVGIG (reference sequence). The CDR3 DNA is TGTGCCTGGAGTGGAGGCCGCCTCAGGCCTGCGGGAGGCTACTATGGCTACACCTTC. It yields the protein CAWSGGRLRPAGGYYGYTF.

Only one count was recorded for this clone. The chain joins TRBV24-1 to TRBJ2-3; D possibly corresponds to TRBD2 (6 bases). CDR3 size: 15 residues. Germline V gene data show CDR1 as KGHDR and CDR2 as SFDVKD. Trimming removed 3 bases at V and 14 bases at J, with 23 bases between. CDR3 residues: CATSDNRDSTLNAYF. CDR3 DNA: TGTGCCACCAGTGATAACCGGGACTCCACTTTGAACGCGTATTTT.

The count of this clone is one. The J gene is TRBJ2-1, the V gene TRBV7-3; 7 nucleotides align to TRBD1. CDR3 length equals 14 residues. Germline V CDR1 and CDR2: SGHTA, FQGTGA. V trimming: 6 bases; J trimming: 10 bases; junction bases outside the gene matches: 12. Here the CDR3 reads CASSRGGRGTEQFF. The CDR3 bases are TGTGCCAGCAGTAGAGGGGGCAGGGGCACGGAGCAGTTCTTC.

In DNA form, the CDR3 reads TGTGCCAGCTCACCATCGACAGGGGAGGAGACCCAGTACTTC. This gives the protein CASSPSTGEETQYF. The V call is TRBV18, the J call TRBJ2-5, with 8 bases matching TRBD1. With V trimmed by 2 bases and J by 5 bases, 4 bases remained unmatched. This CDR3 spans 14 amino acids. Germline CDR1 is KGHSH and CDR2 is LQKENI.

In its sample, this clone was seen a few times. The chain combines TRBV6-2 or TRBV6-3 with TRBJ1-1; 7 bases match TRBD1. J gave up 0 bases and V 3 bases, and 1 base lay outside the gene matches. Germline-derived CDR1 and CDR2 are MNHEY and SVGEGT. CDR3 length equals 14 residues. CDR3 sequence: CASSYDRVNTEAFF. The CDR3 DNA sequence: TGTGCCAGCAGTTATGACAGGGTGAACACTGAAGCTTTCTTT.

In nucleotides, the CDR3 is TGCAGTGCTAGTGGGCTCAGAGGAAACACCATATATTTT. It specifies CSASGLRGNTIYF. This chain connects TRBV20-1 to TRBJ1-3; D is unclear. The CDR3 runs to 13 residues. Per the germline V gene, CDR1 is DFQATT and CDR2 is SNEGSKA (reference sequence). The V end was cut by 3 bases, the J end by 4 bases, with 10 bases between.

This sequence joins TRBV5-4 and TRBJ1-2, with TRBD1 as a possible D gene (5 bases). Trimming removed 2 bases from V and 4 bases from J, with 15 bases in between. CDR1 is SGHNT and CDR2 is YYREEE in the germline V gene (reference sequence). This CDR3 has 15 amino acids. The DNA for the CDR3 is TGTGCCAGCAGCTTCAGGACACTATCCGGCTATGGCTACACCTTC. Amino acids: CASSFRTLSGYGYTF.

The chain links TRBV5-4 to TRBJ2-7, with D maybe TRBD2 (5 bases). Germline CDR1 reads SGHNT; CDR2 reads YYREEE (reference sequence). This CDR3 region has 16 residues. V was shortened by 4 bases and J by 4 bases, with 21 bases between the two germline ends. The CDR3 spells CASSPELSLGSYEQYF. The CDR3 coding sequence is TGTGCCAGCAGCCCCGAATTAAGTTTAGGGAGTTACGAGCAGTACTTC. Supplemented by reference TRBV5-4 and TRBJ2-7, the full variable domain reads ETGVTQSPTHLIKTRGQQVTLRCSSQSGHNTVSWYQQALGQGPQFIFQYYREEENGRGNFPPRFSGLQFPNYSSELNVNALELDDSALYLCASSPELSLGSYEQYFGPGTRLTVT.

The CDR3 region has the DNA TGTGCCAGCAGCTTAGTCCGCGGGGACACTGAAGCTTTCTTT. It translates to CASSLVRGDTEAFF. The rearrangement uses TRBV7-9 and TRBJ1-1; D gene unclear. Trimming removed 1 base from V and 3 bases from J, with 9 bases in between. The CDR3 consists of 14 residues. Germline loops: CDR1 SEHNR, CDR2 FQNEAQ (reference sequence).

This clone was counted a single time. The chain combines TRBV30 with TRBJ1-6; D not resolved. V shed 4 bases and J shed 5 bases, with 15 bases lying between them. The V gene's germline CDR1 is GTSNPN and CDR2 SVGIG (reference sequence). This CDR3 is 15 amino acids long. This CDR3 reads CAWTHLDIHNSPLHF. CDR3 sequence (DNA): TGTGCCTGGACCCACTTAGACATCCATAATTCACCCCTCCACTTT.

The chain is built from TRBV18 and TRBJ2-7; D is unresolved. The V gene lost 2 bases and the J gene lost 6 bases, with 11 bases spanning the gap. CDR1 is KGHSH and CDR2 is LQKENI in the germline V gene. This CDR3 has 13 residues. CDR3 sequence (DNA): TGTGCCAGCTCACCAACCCAGGAAGTCGAGCAGTACTTC. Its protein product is CASSPTQEVEQYF. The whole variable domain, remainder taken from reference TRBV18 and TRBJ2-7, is NAGVMQNPRHLVRRRGQEARLRCSPMKGHSHVYWYRQLPEEGLKFMVYLQKENIIDESGMPKERFSAEFPKEGPSILRIQQVVRGDSAAYFCASSPTQEVEQYFGPGTRLTVT.